This T cell receptor beta chain was sequenced for a study of human thymus T cells. Libraries were prepared by immunoSEQ multiplex PCR; TCRdb keeps only in-frame clonotypes and omits some of them. The sample shows some 78,000 clones, approximately 96% of them seen only once. Corrective cardiac operations yielded the resected thymus tissue. Healthy Finnish infants undergoing corrective surgery for congenital heart defects provided the donor material. This clone was recorded only once. Its antigen is unidentified. General study results and limits: V and J genes seemed to be used with bias in thymic and blood repertoires. Overlap was high between thymic repertoires from unrelated individuals, as reported in related research.

Sequencing was performed on thymus tissue. The sequence came from a boy under two years old with a congenital heart defect but otherwise immunologically healthy.

The CDR3 bases are TGCGCCGCGGGAGGGACCGAGGATGAAAAACTGTTTTTT. Protein: CAAGGTEDEKLFF. The gene calls are TRBV10-1 and TRBJ1-4; TRBD1 might be the D (5 bases). Germline V gives CDR1 WNHNN, CDR2 SYGVQD (reference sequence). This CDR3 region has 13 residues. Trimming shortened V by 11 bases and J by 6 bases, and 16 bases separated the two germline ends.